This entry describes one T cell receptor beta chain. It lacks a known antigen. Qualities for individual bases were not recorded, and no much larger clone is one base off. The immunoSEQ assay amplified TCRB CDR3 regions from 1.5 to 2.5 micrograms of genomic DNA, or from all available DNA when less than that amount was available. Multiplex PCR used 60 forward primers for TCR V beta segments and 13 reverse primers for J beta segments. To estimate reads per starting template, synthetic control templates were spiked into each sample at limiting dilution. The Illumina HiSeq System generated 87 bp sequencing reads. Per the authors' processing: PCR and sequencing errors were removed by merging closely related sequences with a nearest neighbor algorithm. TCR overlap was defined as the percentage of unique tumor TCR beta sequences that were also found in the peripheral blood of the same patient. The table was pulled from immuneACCESS by TCRdb, which kept in-frame rearrangements only. Such tables lose some clones; where checked, under half of the loss comes from unresolved V genes, and the rest has no known cause. V and J calls plus clone size are reproduced from that table; the DNA served to infer D and trimming. Here the sample has around 89,000 clones; over 75% occur a single time. The top ten clones comprise approximately 14% of the sample.

Selection of patients required sufficient residual fresh-frozen tumor tissue and over two years of available survival data. An isocitrate dehydrogenase mutation was not carried by any of the glioblastoma patients, although molecular status was otherwise variable. PBMC were collected before vaccination, two weeks after the third vaccination, and at tumor progression if progression occurred. The Qiagen DNeasy Blood extraction Kit was used for extraction of genomic DNA. This sample was included in a study of glioma-infiltrating T cells after dendritic cell vaccination (dated by TCRdb to about 2016). Turning to the overall study: Of the 15 or so glioblastoma patients in the cohort, all drawn from Phase I and II dendritic cell vaccination trials, 9 were newly diagnosed and 6 had recurrent disease. Between 2003 and 2012, patients were given autologous tumor lysate-pulsed dendritic cell vaccination. The vaccine was prepared from monocyte-derived dendritic cells that were cultured for about 7 days with IL-4 and GM-CSF and then pulsed overnight with autologous tumor lysate. Three intradermal dendritic cell vaccine injections were administered to patients at biweekly intervals in the arm below the axilla. In glioblastoma patients vaccinated with dendritic cells, deep sequencing of TCR beta CDR3 regions served to measure tumor-infiltrating lymphocyte content and to compare repertoires between tumor and blood. Survival after dendritic cell vaccination was correlated with TCR sequencing metrics such as TIL content and the overlap between tumor and blood repertoires.

Overall study outcomes, separate from this receptor: TCR clonality showed no direct relationship with survival, which suggests that a diverse polyclonal response may be important. The cohort was small and heterogeneous, with few patients having full blood and tumor sets and even fewer initial-recurrent tumor pairs. The TCR overlap response model with three groups was called speculative and said to need prospective validation. Higher estimated pretreatment TIL content predicted longer time to progression and overall survival after dendritic cell vaccination.

Trimming accounts for 2 bases at V and 8 bases at J, while the number of junction bases matched to no gene is 4. Counted from cysteine to phenylalanine, this CDR3 has 13 amino acids. The read is trimmed to its CDR3 DNA, 39 bases read in frame from base 1. CDR1 MNHNS and CDR2 SASEGT are derived from the germline V gene. The rearranged segments are TRBV6-1 and TRBJ1-2, with TRBD1 identical over 8 junction bases. The sample was blood, taken before dendritic cell vaccination. The receptor's source is a human donor with glioblastoma. The nucleotide sequence is given as TGTGCCAGCAGTGAACGGGACAGGAGGGGCTACACCTTC. This yields the protein CASSERDRRGYTF.